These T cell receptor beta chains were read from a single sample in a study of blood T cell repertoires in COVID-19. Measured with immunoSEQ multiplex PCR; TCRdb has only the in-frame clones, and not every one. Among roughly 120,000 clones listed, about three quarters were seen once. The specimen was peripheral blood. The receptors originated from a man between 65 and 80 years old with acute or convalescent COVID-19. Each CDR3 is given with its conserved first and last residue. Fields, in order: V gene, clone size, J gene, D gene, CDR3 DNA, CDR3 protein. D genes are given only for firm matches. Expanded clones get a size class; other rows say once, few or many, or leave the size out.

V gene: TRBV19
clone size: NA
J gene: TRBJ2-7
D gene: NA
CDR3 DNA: TGTGCCAGTAGTATAGATGGGTCGGGTAGCTCCTACGAGCAGTACTTC
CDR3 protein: CASSIDGSGSSYEQYF

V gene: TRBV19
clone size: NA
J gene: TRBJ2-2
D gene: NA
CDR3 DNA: TGTGCCAGTCTTAACGGGGTCACCGGGGAGCTGTTTTTT
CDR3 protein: CASLNGVTGELFF

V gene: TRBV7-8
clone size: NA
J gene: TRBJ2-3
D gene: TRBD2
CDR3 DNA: TGTGCCAGCCTCCCGCTAGCGGTCCTCACAGATACGCAGTATTTT
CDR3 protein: CASLPLAVLTDTQYF

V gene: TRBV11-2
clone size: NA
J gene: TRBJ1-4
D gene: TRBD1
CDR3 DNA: TGTGCCAGCACCCGGGACAGGGGGAATGAAAAACTGTTTTTT
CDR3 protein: CASTRDRGNEKLFF

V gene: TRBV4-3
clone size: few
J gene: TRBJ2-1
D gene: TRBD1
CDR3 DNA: TGCGCCAGCAGCCAAAGCTCCGGGACAGTCTACAATGAGCAGTTCTTC
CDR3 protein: CASSQSSGTVYNEQFF

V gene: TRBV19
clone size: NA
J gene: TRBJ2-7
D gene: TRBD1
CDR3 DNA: TGTGCCAGTAGCTCAAGGACAGGGTTTGGGGCCTACGAGCAGTACTTC
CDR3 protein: CASSSRTGFGAYEQYF

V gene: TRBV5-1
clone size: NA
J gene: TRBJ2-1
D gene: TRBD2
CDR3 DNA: TGCGCCAGCAGCTTGGACCCCCTCGGGACTACATACAATGAGCAGTTCTTC
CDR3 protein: CASSLDPLGTTYNEQFF

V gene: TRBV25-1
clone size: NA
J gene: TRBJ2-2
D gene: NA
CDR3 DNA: TGTGCCAGCAGTGAATACAGGGCGGGGAAGCGGACCGGGGAGCTGTTTTTT
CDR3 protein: CASSEYRAGKRTGELFF

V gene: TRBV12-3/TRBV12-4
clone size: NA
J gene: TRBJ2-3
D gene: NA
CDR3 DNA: TGTGCCCTCTCCCGCTCCTCGGGAGATACGCAGTATTTT
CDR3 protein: CALSRSSGDTQYF

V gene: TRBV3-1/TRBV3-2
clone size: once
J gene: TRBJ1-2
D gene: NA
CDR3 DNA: TGTGCCAGCAGCCAAGAGTACGGGAGCTATGGCTACACCTTC
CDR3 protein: CASSQEYGSYGYTF

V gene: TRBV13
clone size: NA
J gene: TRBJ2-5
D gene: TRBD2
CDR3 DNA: TGTGCCAGCAGCTTAGTAGCGGGGGGGCTCGAGACCCAGTACTTC
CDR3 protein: CASSLVAGGLETQYF

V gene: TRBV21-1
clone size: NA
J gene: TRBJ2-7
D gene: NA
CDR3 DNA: TGTGCCAGCAGCTCCGGGGAGGGGGAGCTAGGTGAAGGTGAGCAGTACTTC
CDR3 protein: CASSSGEGELGEGEQYF

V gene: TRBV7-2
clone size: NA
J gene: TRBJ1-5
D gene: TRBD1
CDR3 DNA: TGTGCCAGCAGCCCGCGCCCGGGACAGAGGGGCAATCAGCCCCAGCATTTT
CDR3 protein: CASSPRPGQRGNQPQHF

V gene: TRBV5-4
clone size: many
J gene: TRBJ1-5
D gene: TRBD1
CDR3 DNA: TGTGCCAGCAGCCTGGGGGACAGGGGATTCAATCAGCCCCAGCATTTT
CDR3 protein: CASSLGDRGFNQPQHF

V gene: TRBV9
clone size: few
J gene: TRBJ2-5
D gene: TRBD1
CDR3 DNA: TGTGCCAGCAGCGTAGATATGACAGGGGAAGAGACCCAGTACTTC
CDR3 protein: CASSVDMTGEETQYF

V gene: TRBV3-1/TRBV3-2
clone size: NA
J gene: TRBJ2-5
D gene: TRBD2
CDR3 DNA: TGTGCCAGCAGCGCGGGAGGGGGAAGTAGCTTTCAAGAGACCCAGTACTTC
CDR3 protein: CASSAGGGSSFQETQYF